This TCR beta chain was identified during a study of CD8+ T cells in alopecia areata. Extracted RNA was reverse transcribed, and the resulting cDNA served as sequencing template. The repertoire was sequenced with immunoSEQ multiplex PCR; TCRdb's copy has only in-frame clones and lacks some. The table has more than 100,000 clones, 58% seen once; the top ten hold 4.5%. The V gene's germline CDR1 is GTSNPN and CDR2 SVGIG (reference sequence). V lost 3 bases and J lost 6; bases outside the gene matches: 5. This CDR3 has 12 residues. This chain links TRBV30 with TRBJ2-7; TRBD1 agrees at 7 bases. The sample consisted of CD4+ T cells sorted from blood, taken at week 0. The sequence derives from a human donor with alopecia areata. CDR3 sequence: CAWSLQGREQYF. CDR3 DNA: TGTGCCTGGAGCCTACAGGGGCGCGAGCAGTACTTC.